A single sample is the source of the 11 T cell receptor beta chains below, sequenced in a study of blood T cell repertoires in COVID-19. Profiling relied on immunoSEQ multiplex PCR, and the TCRdb table lists in-frame clones only, not all of them. The sample contains around 280,000 clones, around 86% of which appear only once. Input material: peripheral blood. These receptors were taken from a woman in her twenties or thirties who had recovered from COVID-19.

The chain couples TRBV30 to TRBJ1-1; D is possibly TRBD1 (6 bases). V was cut by 2 bases and J by 5 bases, with 21 bases left in between. The CDR3 loop spans 16 amino acids. Germline V gives CDR1 GTSNPN, CDR2 SVGIG (reference sequence). CDR3 loop: CAWSRGGEGERTEAFF. DNA for the CDR3: TGTGCCTGGAGTCGAGGGGGAGAGGGGGAGAGGACTGAAGCTTTCTTT.

This clone was counted only a few times. The chain couples TRBV11-2 to TRBJ1-5; 9 nucleotides line up with TRBD1. This CDR3 is 15 amino acids long. CDR1 is SGHAT, CDR2 FQNNGV, per germline. J gave up 8 bases and V 1 base, and 6 bases lay outside the gene matches. Here the CDR3 DNA reads TGTGCCAGCAGCTTAGCGGGACAGGGTTTGGAGCCCCAGCATTTT. This sequence encodes CASSLAGQGLEPQHF.

J is TRBJ2-1 and V is TRBV12-3 or TRBV12-4, with 7 bases fitting TRBD2. Trimming took 8 bases from V and 4 from J; bases not matched to a gene: 2. This CDR3 spans 12 amino acids. CDR3 region: CASGGVYNEQFF. The DNA of the CDR3 is TGTGCCAGCGGGGGGGTTTACAATGAGCAGTTCTTC.

The CDR3 coding sequence is TGTGCCAGCAGCTTGGCCGGGGACTCCTATGGCTACACCTTC. Its protein is CASSLAGDSYGYTF. The genes are TRBV7-8 and TRBJ1-2, with a possible D match to TRBD1 (5 bases). Trimming took 3 bases from V and 4 from J, leaving 12 bases between them. This CDR3 has 14 residues. Germline CDR1 reads SGHVS; CDR2 reads FQNEAQ.

This chain uses TRBV19 with TRBJ2-2, with unresolved D. Germline V gene lookup returns CDR1 LNHDA and CDR2 SQIVND (reference sequence). Trimming took 5 bases from V and 1 from J, leaving 8 bases between them. This CDR3 contains 14 residues. In nucleotides, the CDR3 is TGTGCCAGTAGTCTGGCACAGAACACCGGGGAGCTGTTTTTT. It codes for CASSLAQNTGELFF.

The rearrangement uses TRBV4-2 and TRBJ1-5; D unclear. With 0 bases removed from V and 2 bases from J, the gap between germline ends came to 5 bases. CDR3 length: 14 residues. Germline values: CDR1 LGHNA, CDR2 YNFKEQ. The CDR3 nucleotides read TGTGCCAGCAGCCAAGAGAGGGGCAATCAGCCCCAGCATTTT. Protein sequence: CASSQERGNQPQHF.

The J gene is TRBJ2-7, the V gene TRBV4-1; 7 bases are shared with TRBD2. The CDR3 consists of 15 residues. In germline, CDR1 is MGHRA, CDR2 YSYEKL. Trimming at V came to 2 bases and at J to 5 bases, leaving 9 bases not matched to a gene. The CDR3 nucleotides read TGCGCCAGCAGCCAACCCTCCGGGGGGAGGGACGAGCAGTACTTC. As protein: CASSQPSGGRDEQYF.

This chain links TRBV5-5 with TRBJ2-1; maybe TRBD1 (6 bases). The V gene's germline CDR1 is SGHKS and CDR2 YYEKEE (reference sequence). This CDR3 region has 15 residues. V was cut by 4 bases and J by 6 bases, with 17 bases left in between. This chain's CDR3 is CASSADTGIINEQFF. The CDR3 bases are TGTGCCAGCAGCGCCGACACAGGGATAATCAATGAGCAGTTCTTC.

The chain combines TRBV12-3 or TRBV12-4 with TRBJ1-4; D is undetermined. The CDR3 length is 13 residues. V lost 1 base and J lost 8, with 8 bases in between. The CDR3 loop is CASSLGVWEKLFF. The CDR3 coding sequence is TGTGCCAGCAGTTTAGGAGTATGGGAAAAACTGTTTTTT.

The V and J genes are TRBV7-8 and TRBJ1-4; the match to TRBD1 covers 7 bases. This CDR3 region has 15 residues. The germline V gene encodes CDR1 SGHVS and CDR2 FQNEAQ. With V trimmed by 2 bases and J by 7 bases, 7 bases remained unmatched. CDR3 DNA sequence: TGTGCCAGCAGCTTAATAGGGGGCGGAGGTGAAAAACTGTTTTTT. Amino acids: CASSLIGGGGEKLFF.

The chain is built from TRBV6-6 and TRBJ1-5; no definite D call. V was clipped by 0 bases and J by 0 bases, with 6 bases between them. CDR3 length: 15 amino acids. Per the germline V gene, CDR1 is MNHNY and CDR2 is SVGAGI (reference sequence). CDR3 coding DNA: TGTGCCAGCAGTTACTCGCGGGTTAGCAATCAGCCCCAGCATTTT. This sequence encodes CASSYSRVSNQPQHF.